The T cell receptor beta chain described here comes from a study of blood T cell repertoires in COVID-19. Turning to the study itself: Italy, Spain and the United States were the sources of the convalescent and acute COVID-19 samples.

J gave up 3 bases and V 0 bases, and 10 bases lay outside the gene matches. Looked up from germline, CDR1 is LGHNA and CDR2 is YSLEER. The CDR3 consists of 19 residues. Per the authors' pipeline: Amplification with reference gene primers provided the estimates of nucleated cell counts. Some clones are missing from TCRdb's copy, which holds only in-frame ones; the method was immunoSEQ multiplex PCR. V, J and clone size are taken as reported in that table, and D and trimming were inferred from the DNA itself. The table lists 350,000 to 550,000 clones, 70% to 90% of them singletons, with roughly 1.9% in the top ten. Participants had their cohort set by participant-reported clinical history.

This receptor was taken from a woman aged 18-30 years with acute COVID-19. The sequenced sample was PBMCs or T cells enriched from blood (not recorded which). V gene TRBV4-3 combines with J gene TRBJ1-6; 8 bases are shared with TRBD1. The chain's CDR3 is CASSQELSRGLNYNSPLHF. CDR3 in DNA: TGCGCCAGCAGCCAAGAACTATCCAGGGGGCTTAACTATAATTCACCCCTCCACTTT.